This passage covers 5 T cell receptor beta chains from one sample sequenced in a study of blood T cell repertoires in COVID-19. The protocol was immunoSEQ multiplex PCR, while the TCRdb copy is restricted to in-frame clones and leaves out a portion. The sample consists of around 300,000 clones, 86% of them appearing once. The specimen sequenced was peripheral blood. The receptors were sampled from a woman in her 70s with COVID-19, enrolled during active disease.

The rearrangement joins TRBV11-2 to TRBJ2-7, with D possibly TRBD2 on 5 matching bases. The CDR3 sequence is 14 residues long. The germline CDR1 and CDR2 sequences are SGHAT and FQNNGV. Trimming took off 5 bases at V and 1 base at J, with 12 bases between the two ends. DNA for the CDR3: TGTGCCAGCAGCCAAAGGACTCAGTCCTACGAGCAGTACTTC. It encodes CASSQRTQSYEQYF. Combining the CDR3 with reference TRBV11-2 and TRBJ2-7 gives the whole variable domain EAGVAQSPRYKIIEKRQSVAFWCNPISGHATLYWYQQILGQGPKLLIQFQNNGVVDDSQLPKDRFSAERLKGVDSTLKIQPAKLEDSAVYLCASSQRTQSYEQYFGPGTRLTVT.

The chain employs TRBV4-2 and TRBJ1-4; D perhaps matches TRBD1 (5 bases). Deletions cut 4 bases from V and 8 bases from J, with 17 bases between. The CDR3 runs to 15 residues. Germline CDR1 LGHNA, CDR2 YNFKEQ. CDR3 region: CASSLQQGGDEKLFF. CDR3 nucleotides: TGTGCCAGCAGCCTTCAGCAGGGAGGCGACGAAAAACTGTTTTTT.

This chain connects TRBV19 to TRBJ2-3; 8 nucleotides align to TRBD2. The ends lost 6 bases at V and 5 bases at J; junction bases unmatched: 16. Germline V gene lookup returns CDR1 LNHDA and CDR2 SQIVND (reference sequence). The CDR3 runs to 17 residues. The CDR3 protein is CASRAAGGSGGRDTQYF. DNA for the CDR3: TGTGCCAGTAGAGCCGCGGGGGGTTCCGGCGGAAGAGATACGCAGTATTTT.

This sequence joins TRBV30 and TRBJ2-7, with D possibly matching TRBD1 (5 bases). The V end was cut by 2 bases, the J end by 6 bases, with 8 bases between. Per germline, CDR1 GTSNPN and CDR2 SVGIG (reference sequence). The CDR3 is 11 amino acids. The CDR3 here is CAWSRQSEQYF. CDR3 sequence (DNA): TGTGCCTGGAGTAGACAGTCCGAGCAGTACTTC.

V and J are TRBV29-1 and TRBJ1-2; TRBD1 aligns across 8 bases. V shed 1 base and J 3 bases; nucleotides not matched to a gene: 1. The germline CDR1 and CDR2 sequences are SQVTM and ANQGSEA. This CDR3 has 13 residues. The CDR3 spells CSVEGQGYYGYTF. DNA of the CDR3: TGCAGCGTTGAAGGACAGGGGTACTATGGCTACACCTTC.